These 16 T cell receptor beta chains were sequenced from one sample in a study of glioma-infiltrating T cells after dendritic cell vaccination. Only in-frame clones appear in the TCRdb table, and some are missing; sequencing was by immunoSEQ multiplex PCR. The sample lists roughly 98,000 clones, more than 75% occurring once. The sample in question was blood, obtained before dendritic cell vaccination. All receptors derive from a human donor with glioblastoma.

The genes are TRBV6-5 and TRBJ2-1, with TRBD1 matching 8 bases. The CDR3 has 14 amino acids. The J segment lost 5 bases and the V segment lost 3 bases, leaving 3 bases of the junction unmatched. Germline V lookup: CDR1 MNHEY, CDR2 SVGAGI. CDR3 loop: CASSYRQGHNEQFF. Here the CDR3 DNA reads TGTGCCAGCAGTTATAGACAGGGGCACAATGAGCAGTTCTTC.

The V gene is TRBV29-1, the J gene TRBJ2-7; TRBD2 is a possible D gene (6 bases). This CDR3 is 14 amino acids long. CDR1 is SQVTM, CDR2 ANQGSEA, per germline. V was cut by 1 base and J by 4 bases, with 14 bases left in between. CDR3 nucleotides: TGCAGCGTTGAAGGGTTACTAGCCGGGTACGAGCAGTACTTC. Translation gives CSVEGLLAGYEQYF.

The V and J genes are TRBV7-2 and TRBJ2-3, with 16 bases aligning to TRBD2. The CDR3 is made up of 18 amino acids. The V and J ends lost 1 base and 5 bases, in that order; junction bases with no gene match: 6. CDR1 is SGHTA and CDR2 is FQGNSA in the germline V gene. This CDR3 is CASSLVGTSGGAGDTQYF. The CDR3 DNA sequence: TGTGCCAGCAGCTTAGTTGGGACTAGCGGGGGGGCTGGAGATACGCAGTATTTT.

This clone appeared a single time. The V call is TRBV27, the J call TRBJ1-2, with D tentatively TRBD1 (6 bases). The germline V gene encodes CDR1 MNHEY and CDR2 SMNVEV (reference sequence). Trimming pared 6 bases from V and 5 bases from J, leaving 19 bases between. The CDR3 spans 15 residues. The CDR3 reads CASRNGGAAGYGYTF. The CDR3 bases are TGTGCCAGCAGAAACGGGGGGGCTGCGGGGTATGGCTACACCTTC.

The gene calls are TRBV10-3 and TRBJ2-7; TRBD1 matches 7 bases. CDR3 length: 13 amino acids. From germline, CDR1 is ENHRY and CDR2 SYGVKD. V lost 5 bases, J lost 2 bases, and 3 bases stayed unmatched. The CDR3 sequence is CAISLGQPYEQYF. CDR3 coding DNA: TGTGCCATCAGTCTGGGACAGCCCTACGAGCAGTACTTC.

CDR3 sequence reads: CASSGAGTGITDTQYF. DNA for the CDR3: TGTGCCAGCAGCGGAGCCGGGACAGGGATCACAGATACGCAGTATTTT. The gene calls are TRBV9 and TRBJ2-3, with 9 nucleotides matching TRBD1. V shed 3 bases and J 2 bases; nucleotides not matched to a gene: 7. The CDR3 is made up of 16 amino acids. Germline loops: CDR1 SGDLS, CDR2 YYNGEE. The entire variable domain, with the rest obtained from reference TRBV9 and TRBJ2-3, is as follows: DSGVTQTPKHLITATGQRVTLRCSPRSGDLSVYWYQQSLDQGLQFLIQYYNGEERAKGNILERFSAQQFPDLHSELNLSSLELGDSALYFCASSGAGTGITDTQYFGPGTRLTVL.

The chain couples TRBV19 to TRBJ2-3; perhaps TRBD1 as D (5 bases). V lost 7 bases and J lost 0, with 14 bases in between. Germline V gene lookup returns CDR1 LNHDA and CDR2 SQIVND (reference sequence). The CDR3 totals 15 residues. In DNA, the CDR3 is TGTGCCAGTATCGGTAGGGGCTCAAGCACAGATACGCAGTATTTT. Translated, it gives CASIGRGSSTDTQYF.

The V and J genes are TRBV6-1 and TRBJ2-7, with D hard to call. CDR3 size: 13 residues. CDR1 MNHNS and CDR2 SASEGT come from the germline V gene. With 2 bases removed from V and 0 bases from J, the gap between germline ends came to 5 bases. The CDR3 protein is CASSEYTSYEQYF. The CDR3 bases are TGTGCCAGCAGTGAATACACCTCCTACGAGCAGTACTTC.

This chain connects TRBV10-3 to TRBJ1-2; D remains unclear. This CDR3 has 13 amino acids. Trimming removed 3 bases from V and 3 bases from J, with 8 bases in between. Germline V lookup: CDR1 ENHRY, CDR2 SYGVKD. The CDR3 bases are TGTGCCATCAGTGATAACTTGGACTATGGCTACACCTTC. Protein sequence: CAISDNLDYGYTF.

This chain uses TRBV7-8 with TRBJ2-3; TRBD2 matches at 12 bases. The CDR3 spans 21 residues. After removal of 4 bases from V and 4 bases from J, the junction contained 21 bases not matched to a gene. From germline, CDR1 is SGHVS and CDR2 FQNEAQ. The CDR3, as DNA: TGTGCCAGCAGCTCGAGACCGGGACAGGGAGTTACTAGCGGGAGGTCAGATACGCAGTATTTT. Its protein is CASSSRPGQGVTSGRSDTQYF.

The rearrangement uses TRBV7-2 and TRBJ2-7, with 9 bases identical to TRBD2. From germline, CDR1 is SGHTA and CDR2 FQGNSA. V shed 2 bases, J shed 10 bases, and the junction held 6 bases outside the gene matches. CDR3 size: 13 residues. The CDR3 here is CASSLSGTSFQYF. Here the CDR3 DNA reads TGTGCCAGCAGCTTAAGTGGGACTAGCTTCCAGTACTTC.

CDR3: CASSELANYNEQFF. CDR3 DNA: TGCGCCAGCAGCGAGTTAGCGAACTACAATGAGCAGTTCTTC. This sequence joins TRBV4-1 and TRBJ2-1; D is perhaps TRBD2 (5 bases). Per the germline V gene, CDR1 is MGHRA and CDR2 is YSYEKL. Trimming pared 5 bases from V and 3 bases from J, leaving 11 bases between. There are 14 residues in the CDR3.

V and J are TRBV6-1 and TRBJ2-7; no clear D gene. Per the germline V gene, CDR1 is MNHNS and CDR2 is SASEGT. Trimming shortened V by 2 bases and J by 3 bases, and 8 bases separated the two germline ends. The CDR3 totals 13 residues. The CDR3 nucleotides are TGTGCCAGCAGTGAATTCACCGGCTACGAGCAGTACTTC. It is translated as CASSEFTGYEQYF.

The chain carries TRBV10-3 and TRBJ2-3, with 7 bases matching TRBD2. Germline V CDR1 and CDR2: ENHRY, SYGVKD. The CDR3 contains 14 residues. After removal of 6 bases from V and 1 base from J, the junction contained 4 bases not matched to a gene. CDR3 amino acids: CAISSSGGTDTQYF. CDR3 sequence (DNA): TGTGCCATCAGCTCGAGCGGGGGCACAGATACGCAGTATTTT.

V gene TRBV27 combines with J gene TRBJ2-7; D is unclear. Trimming stripped 2 bases from V and 4 bases from J, with 12 bases between. CDR3 size: 14 residues. The V gene's germline CDR1 is MNHEY and CDR2 SMNVEV (reference sequence). Written as DNA, the CDR3 is TGTGCCAGCAGTTTAGGCCCGTATGGTTACGAGCAGTACTTC. As protein: CASSLGPYGYEQYF.

The chain uses TRBV7-9 and TRBJ1-2, with TRBD1 matching 9 bases. V gave up 3 bases and J gave up 5 bases; unmatched junction bases: 1. The germline V gene encodes CDR1 SEHNR and CDR2 FQNEAQ (reference sequence). This CDR3 has 13 residues. CDR3 nucleotides: TGTGCCAGCAGCTTGGGGACAGGGTATGGCTACACCTTC. Residues: CASSLGTGYGYTF. Supplemented by reference TRBV7-9 and TRBJ1-2, the full variable domain reads DTGVSQNPRHKITKRGQNVTFRCDPISEHNRLYWYRQTLGQGPEFLTYFQNEAQLEKSRLLSDRFSAERPKGSFSTLEIQRTEQGDSAMYLCASSLGTGYGYTFGSGTRLTVV.